Following are 5 T cell receptor beta chains from one sample sequenced in a study of T-cell memory formation after mild COVID-19. MiXCR, applied by TCRdb to the 5' RACE reads, yields one record per CDR3 protein. The repertoire holds about 350,000 distinct CDR3 sequences, with approximately 14% as singletons. Sequencing was carried out using PBMCs or a T cell subset sorted from them (not recorded which). Receptor source: a man younger than 35 who had mild COVID-19 (a few samples of this study predate the infection). Cell type and time point are not known.

This clonotype was found a few times. The gene calls are TRBV24-1 and TRBJ2-3; D ambiguous. Germline lookup yields CDR1 KGHDR and CDR2 SFDVKD. The CDR3 has 14 amino acids. Trimming shortened V by 0 bases and J by 2 bases, and 5 bases separated the two germline ends. The CDR3 region has the DNA TGTGCCACCAGTGATTTGCGGTTCACAGATACGCAGTATTTT. Translating gives CATSDLRFTDTQYF.

A single count supports this clonotype. V gene TRBV12-3 or TRBV12-4 combines with J gene TRBJ2-5; maybe TRBD1 (6 bases). The CDR3 has 12 amino acids. The V end lost 6 bases, the J end lost 5 bases, and 10 bases lay between the germline ends. CDR3: CASSYRVETQYF. The CDR3 nucleotides are TGTGCCAGCAGCTACAGGGTCGAGACCCAGTACTTC.

This clonotype was recorded a few times. The rearrangement joins TRBV7-3 to TRBJ2-1, with 8 bases that match TRBD2. The V gene's germline CDR1 is SGHTA and CDR2 FQGTGA. The length of the CDR3 is 14 residues. The V and J ends lost 3 bases and 8 bases, in that order; junction bases with no gene match: 6. Here the CDR3 reads CASSLGLGMDEQFF. The DNA for the CDR3 is TGTGCCAGCAGCTTGGGACTAGGTATGGATGAGCAGTTCTTC.

The chain joins TRBV4-2 to TRBJ2-4; 7 nucleotides agree with TRBD1. Germline V gene sequence: CDR1 LGHNA, CDR2 YNFKEQ. CDR3 length: 12 amino acids. Germline trimming cut 5 bases from V and 11 bases from J; bases unmatched to any gene: 6. CDR3 sequence: CASSATGSLQYF. In DNA, the CDR3 is TGTGCCAGCAGCGCGACAGGGTCTCTTCAGTACTTC.

This clonotype occurred many times. The chain has TRBV4-1 and TRBJ2-3; D tentatively fits TRBD1 or TRBD2 (5 bases each). V dropped 2 bases and J dropped 8 bases, with 17 bases sitting between them. The germline V gene has CDR1 MGHRA and CDR2 YSYEKL. The length of the CDR3 is 15 residues. This CDR3 is CASSQTTPGRSTQYF. The CDR3 coding sequence is TGCGCCAGCAGCCAAACTACCCCGGGACGGAGTACGCAGTATTTT.